This TCR beta chain was obtained from a study of response to subunit inactivated influenza vaccine. Notes on the study in general: With each seasonal influenza vaccination, the authors suggested, few new T cells are recruited.

This clonotype was counted only a few times. The antigen is unknown. TCRdb reprocessed the RT-PCR reads via MiXCR and lists one record per CDR3 protein. The sample carries 860,000 or so distinct CDR3 sequences, 21% recorded once. Germline V gene lookup returns CDR1 SGHAT and CDR2 FQNNGV. The CDR3 contains 16 residues. V was shortened by 5 bases and J by 5 bases, with 20 bases between the two germline ends. Sequencing used PBMCs from blood, obtained less than 6 days after vaccination. V usage is TRBV11-2 and J usage is TRBJ2-3; tentative D call: TRBD1 (7 bases). The origin of this receptor is a man aged 50 to 59 who received an inactivated influenza vaccine. The CDR3 DNA sequence: TGTGCCAGCAGCCCGAGAGGAGGGGGCGGTGGAGATACGCAGTATTTT. Residues: CASSPRGGGGGDTQYF. The whole variable domain, remainder taken from reference TRBV11-2 and TRBJ2-3, is EAGVAQSPRYKIIEKRQSVAFWCNPISGHATLYWYQQILGQGPKLLIQFQNNGVVDDSQLPKDRFSAERLKGVDSTLKIQPAKLEDSAVYLCASSPRGGGGGDTQYFGPGTRLTVL.